One and the same sample provided the 15 T cell receptor beta chains below, sequenced in a study of blood T cell repertoires in COVID-19. The assay was immunoSEQ multiplex PCR, and TCRdb's table has in-frame clones only and misses some. The data hold approximately 270,000 clones, with approximately 91% observed a single time. The source material was PBMCs or T cells enriched from blood (not recorded which). Source of these receptors: a human donor in a cohort exposed to, infected with or recovered from COVID-19 (not recorded which). The donor label of this sample is uncertain.

This chain joins TRBV6-5 and TRBJ2-5; a possible D gene is TRBD1 (6 bases). Trimming pared 5 bases from V and 5 bases from J, leaving 18 bases between. There are 15 residues in the CDR3. Germline-derived CDR1 and CDR2 are MNHEY and SVGAGI. The CDR3 protein is CASSPPDSGKETQYF. The CDR3 DNA is TGTGCCAGCAGTCCCCCGGACAGTGGAAAGGAGACCCAGTACTTC.

This chain links TRBV6-2 or TRBV6-3 with TRBJ1-2; tentative D call: TRBD1 (6 bases). Looked up from germline, CDR1 is MNHEY and CDR2 is SVGEGT. The CDR3 extends over 13 amino acids. V was shortened by 5 bases and J by 4 bases, with 11 bases between the two germline ends. The CDR3 sequence: CASSGRDTYGYTF. In DNA form, the CDR3 reads TGTGCCAGCAGTGGAAGGGACACCTATGGCTACACCTTC.

The chain joins TRBV29-1 to TRBJ1-1, with D unresolved. CDR3 length: 14 residues. Trimming removed 4 bases from V and 4 bases from J, with 16 bases in between. CDR1 SQVTM and CDR2 ANQGSEA come from the germline V gene. The CDR3 sequence: CSVVDGGWTTEAFF. In nucleotides, the CDR3 is TGCAGCGTTGTTGATGGAGGGTGGACCACTGAAGCTTTCTTT.

This chain links TRBV5-6 with TRBJ1-1; D is unclear. The CDR3 covers 13 residues. V was clipped by 1 base and J by 4 bases, with 8 bases between them. Per the germline V gene, CDR1 is SGHDT and CDR2 is YYEEEE. The DNA of the CDR3 is TGTGCCAGCAGCTTGAGGTCGGGCACTGAAGCTTTCTTT. Amino acids: CASSLRSGTEAFF.

The chain is built from TRBV11-3 and TRBJ2-1, with D hard to call. The CDR3 is made up of 15 amino acids. Germline CDR1 and CDR2: SGHNT and YENEEA. V was clipped by 1 base and J by 8 bases, with 15 bases between them. The CDR3 DNA is TGTGCCAGCAGCTTAGTCCCCCAGCCGCAGGATGAGCAGTTCTTC. It specifies CASSLVPQPQDEQFF.

The chain employs TRBV30 and TRBJ1-6, with 8 bases aligning to TRBD1. Trimming cost V 2 bases and J 5 bases; bases outside gene matches: 5. Germline V gives CDR1 GTSNPN, CDR2 SVGIG (reference sequence). CDR3 length: 15 residues. CDR3 in amino acids: CAWSTPDRDNSPLHF. CDR3 nucleotides: TGTGCCTGGAGTACGCCGGACAGGGATAATTCACCCCTCCACTTT.

V gene TRBV24-1 combines with J gene TRBJ2-1, with 9 positions matching TRBD2. J lost 1 base, V lost 3 bases, and 3 bases had no gene match. CDR1 is KGHDR, CDR2 SFDVKD, per germline. The CDR3 sequence is 16 residues long. CDR3 coding DNA: TGTGCCACCAGTGATCGCGGGGGGGGTTCCTACAATGAGCAGTTCTTC. This encodes CATSDRGGGSYNEQFF.

The rearrangement links TRBV2 to TRBJ2-2; TRBD1 aligns across 7 bases. This CDR3 has 15 amino acids. V lost 10 bases, J lost 0 bases, and 8 bases stayed unmatched. CDR1 and CDR2 (germline): SNHLY, FYNNEI. This CDR3 reads CATTWGTANTGELFF. CDR3 DNA: TGTGCCACCACCTGGGGGACAGCGAACACCGGGGAGCTGTTTTTT.

The V call is TRBV18, the J call TRBJ2-7; 7 bases are shared with TRBD1. The V gene end was trimmed by 0 bases and the J gene end by 2 bases; junction bases not matched to a gene: 4. The CDR3 has 15 residues. Looked up from germline, CDR1 is KGHSH and CDR2 is LQKENI. The CDR3 loop is CASSPPGQGAYEQYF. The CDR3 DNA follows: TGTGCCAGCTCACCACCGGGCCAGGGGGCCTACGAGCAGTACTTC. The full variable domain, rest sourced from reference TRBV18 and TRBJ2-7, is NAGVMQNPRHLVRRRGQEARLRCSPMKGHSHVYWYRQLPEEGLKFMVYLQKENIIDESGMPKERFSAEFPKEGPSILRIQQVVRGDSAAYFCASSPPGQGAYEQYFGPGTRLTVT.

The gene calls are TRBV19 and TRBJ1-4, with a weak D call TRBD1 (6 bases). The CDR3 length is 15 residues. CDR1 is LNHDA, CDR2 SQIVND, per germline (reference sequence). V dropped 8 bases and J dropped 8 bases, with 21 bases sitting between them. DNA of the CDR3: TGTGCCAGTGGCGAGGGGGGGTCCGTTGGGGAAAAACTGTTTTTT. Its protein is CASGEGGSVGEKLFF.

The chain carries TRBV10-2 and TRBJ1-1; D possibly corresponds to TRBD1 (6 bases). Germline CDR1 WSHSY, CDR2 SAAADI. The CDR3 sequence is 15 residues long. The V end lost 6 bases, the J end lost 2 bases, and 16 bases lay between the germline ends. CDR3 nucleotide sequence: TGCGCCAGCAGCCAGCCCGGGACAATCAACACTGAAGCTTTCTTT. Protein product: CASSQPGTINTEAFF.

The CDR3 spells CASSPQGAPDTQYF. CDR3 sequence (DNA): TGTGCCAGCAGCCCACAGGGGGCCCCTGATACGCAGTATTTT. The chain joins TRBV7-3 to TRBJ2-3; 9 nucleotides align to TRBD1. Per germline, CDR1 SGHTA and CDR2 FQGTGA. After removal of 5 bases from V and 6 bases from J, the junction contained 6 bases not matched to a gene. The CDR3 consists of 14 residues.

This clone turned up a few times. The genes are TRBV10-3 and TRBJ1-4; D unclear. Trimming shortened V by 3 bases and J by 3 bases, and 11 bases separated the two germline ends. CDR3 size: 15 residues. Germline V gene lookup returns CDR1 ENHRY and CDR2 SYGVKD. In DNA form, the CDR3 reads TGTGCCATCAGTGACCTTTCACCAGCTAATGAAAAACTGTTTTTT. Translated: CAISDLSPANEKLFF.

This chain links TRBV9 with TRBJ1-4, with 10 bases fitting TRBD1. CDR3 length: 13 amino acids. Losses at the gene ends were 4 bases for V and 8 bases for J; bases not matched to a gene: 2. Germline V gene data show CDR1 as SGDLS and CDR2 as YYNGEE. This CDR3 reads CASSRDRGEKLFF. DNA for the CDR3: TGTGCCAGCAGCCGGGACAGGGGAGAAAAACTGTTTTTT. The entire variable domain, with the rest obtained from reference TRBV9 and TRBJ1-4, is as follows: DSGVTQTPKHLITATGQRVTLRCSPRSGDLSVYWYQQSLDQGLQFLIQYYNGEERAKGNILERFSAQQFPDLHSELNLSSLELGDSALYFCASSRDRGEKLFFGSGTQLSVL.

CDR3 sequence (DNA): TGCGCCAGCAGTGACCACGGACAGGGAGGGACTGAAGCTTTCTTT. This sequence encodes CASSDHGQGGTEAFF. The chain recombines TRBV10-1 with TRBJ1-1, with 8 bases matching TRBD1. V was clipped by 3 bases and J by 5 bases; unmatched bases: 8. The CDR3 is 15 amino acids. Germline CDR1 WNHNN, CDR2 SYGVQD (reference sequence).